This TCR beta chain was retrieved from a study of cytomegalovirus exposure and HLA in healthy donors. Use of 60 Vbeta and 13 Jbeta primers characterized the PCR. Libraries were prepared by immunoSEQ multiplex PCR; TCRdb keeps only in-frame clonotypes and omits some of them. The top ten clones hold approximately 3% of a sample with about 200,000 clones, 65% to 85% of them seen once. Regarding donors, all were healthy bone marrow donors. Trimming removed 0 bases from V and 4 bases from J; junction bases left unmatched: 10. The CDR3 contains 16 residues. Germline V gives CDR1 SGHRS, CDR2 YFSETQ. The genes are TRBV5-1 and TRBJ2-7; TRBD2 agrees at 7 bases. This sequence was found in a woman in her twenties or thirties in good health and CMV-seronegative. Sequences were obtained from PBMCs. In DNA form, the CDR3 reads TGCGCCAGCAGCTTGGCCCTGGGCGGGAGTCCATACGAGCAGTACTTC. This gives the protein CASSLALGGSPYEQYF.